This TCR beta chain was sequenced for a study of T-cell memory formation after mild COVID-19. This clonotype turned up a few times. V was cut by 5 bases and J by 7 bases, with 17 bases left in between. The CDR3 sequence is 15 residues long. Germline values: CDR1 SGHVS, CDR2 FQNEAQ. MiXCR, run by TCRdb on the 5' RACE reads, gives a single entry per CDR3 protein. The sample includes fewer than 700,000 distinct CDR3 sequences, about 20% of them seen just once. J is TRBJ1-4 and V is TRBV7-8; unclear D gene. The sequence came from an adult woman who had mild COVID-19 (a few samples of this study predate the infection). Cell type and time point are not known. Input material: PBMCs or a T cell subset sorted from them (not recorded which). In nucleotides, the CDR3 is TGTGCCAGCAGCCGGTCTATCGTTCACCTTGAAAAACTGTTTTTT. Translating it yields CASSRSIVHLEKLFF.